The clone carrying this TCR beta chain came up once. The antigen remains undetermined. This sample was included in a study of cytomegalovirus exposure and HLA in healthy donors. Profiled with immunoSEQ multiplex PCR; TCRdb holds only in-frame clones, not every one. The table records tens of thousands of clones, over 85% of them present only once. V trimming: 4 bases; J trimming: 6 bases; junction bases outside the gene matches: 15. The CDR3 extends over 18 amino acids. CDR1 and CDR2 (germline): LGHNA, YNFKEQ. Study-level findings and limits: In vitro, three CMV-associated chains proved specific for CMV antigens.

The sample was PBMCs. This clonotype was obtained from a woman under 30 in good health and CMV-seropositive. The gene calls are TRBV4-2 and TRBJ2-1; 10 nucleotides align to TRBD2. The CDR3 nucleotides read TGTGCCAGCAGCCCCCTTCTGAGCGGGAGGGAAAACACCAATGAGCAGTTCTTC. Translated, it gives CASSPLLSGRENTNEQFF.